The rows below give T cell receptor beta chains drawn from one sample of a study of graft-versus-host responses after intestinal transplantation. Their target antigens are unknown. This table comes from immunoSEQ multiplex PCR, and its TCRdb copy is limited to in-frame clones, with some not included. The repertoire holds 75,000 to 95,000 clones, about 92% seen once, with roughly 2% in the top ten. This specimen was unstimulated CD8+ T cells sorted from spleen or lymph node cells, taken before intestinal transplant. These TCRs come from a human donor who received an intestinal transplant. The CDR3 runs from the conserved cysteine through the conserved F or W. Each record gives: D gene, clone size, J gene, V gene, CDR3 DNA, CDR3 protein. D genes are given only for firm matches. Some rows mark clone size as missing; the rest say once, few, many or name a class of expanded clone.

. . TRBJ1-1 TRBV27 TGTGCCAGCAGCATTGGCGGCACTGAAGCTTTCTTT CASSIGGTEAFF
. . TRBJ1-1 TRBV28 TGTGCCAGCAGTTTTACACCGAACACTGAAGCTTTCTTT CASSFTPNTEAFF
. once TRBJ2-7 TRBV19 TGTGCCAGTAGTATCGGGGTTGCCTACGAGCAGTACTTC CASSIGVAYEQYF
TRBD2 . TRBJ2-3 TRBV10-2 TGCGCCAGCAGGCTGGGCGGGGGGACCACTAGCACAGATACGCAGTATTTT CASRLGGGTTSTDTQYF
. . TRBJ1-2 TRBV7-9 TGTGCCAGCAGCTCCCAACAGGGAAGCTATGGCTACACCTTC CASSSQQGSYGYTF
TRBD2 . TRBJ2-1 TRBV19 TGTGCCAGTAGTGTTTCGATGCGGGGGGGCCTTCACAATGAGCAGTTCTTC CASSVSMRGGLHNEQFF
. . TRBJ2-3 TRBV7-2 TGTGCCAGCAGCTTAGGACAGTCTGGCACAGATACGCAGTATTTT CASSLGQSGTDTQYF
TRBD1 . TRBJ2-4 TRBV5-6 TGTGCCAGCAGCTTGTCGACAGGGGAGGCCAAAAACATTCAGTACTTC CASSLSTGEAKNIQYF
TRBD1 . TRBJ1-3 TRBV4-3 TGCGCCAGCAGCCAGTCGACAGGGGTGGCCGGAAACACCATATATTTT CASSQSTGVAGNTIYF
TRBD2 . TRBJ2-1 TRBV27 TGTGCCAGCAGTTTGGACAGCGGGGGGGCCTTGGAGCAGTTCTTC CASSLDSGGALEQFF
TRBD2 . TRBJ2-1 TRBV12-5 TGTGCTAGTGGACCGCCGGGAGGGGAGAGTGAGCAGTTCTTC CASGPPGGESEQFF
. . TRBJ1-1 TRBV29-1 TGCAGCGTCTTCCCTGACGGACAGATGAACACTGAAGCTTTCTTT CSVFPDGQMNTEAFF
TRBD1 . TRBJ1-5 TRBV4-1 TGCGCCAGCAGCCCTCTCCTTGGTGGACAGGTTTATAGCAATCAGCCCCAGCATTTT CASSPLLGGQVYSNQPQHF
TRBD1 . TRBJ1-1 TRBV6-5 TGTGCCAGCAGTTACGACAGGGCGGCGGGCACTGAAGCTTTCTTT CASSYDRAAGTEAFF
TRBD1 . TRBJ2-5 TRBV6-1 TGTGCCAGCAGTGAACGACAGGGGGGAGAGACCCAGTACTTC CASSERQGGETQYF
TRBD1 . TRBJ1-2 TRBV7-9 TGTGCCAGCAGCTTAGCGGTAGGGGGCAACTATGGCTACACCTTC CASSLAVGGNYGYTF
TRBD2 . TRBJ2-5 TRBV7-9 TGTGCCAGCAGCCAGACGACTAGCGGACAAGAGACCCAGTACTTC CASSQTTSGQETQYF
. . TRBJ2-2 TRBV11-2 TGTGCCAGCAGCTTAGACCCCCAGGGGTTGACCGGGGAGCTGTTTTTT CASSLDPQGLTGELFF
. . TRBJ1-2 TRBV27 TGTGCCAGCAGTCGGGACATCGACTATGGCTACACCTTC CASSRDIDYGYTF
. . TRBJ2-1 TRBV10-2 TGCGCCAGCAGTGAGTCAGTACAGGTCTCCTACAATGAGCAGTTCTTC CASSESVQVSYNEQFF
. . TRBJ1-5 TRBV6-1 TGTGCCAGCAGCGTACAGGGTTCCAATCAGCCCCAGCATTTT CASSVQGSNQPQHF
. . TRBJ1-5 TRBV28 TGTGCCAGCAGTTTGTGGTCAGGCCCTTATAGCAATCAGCCCCAGCATTTT CASSLWSGPYSNQPQHF
TRBD1 once TRBJ2-7 TRBV5-7 TGTGCCAGCAGCCCCCGACAGGGACCCTACGAGCAGTACTTC CASSPRQGPYEQYF
. . TRBJ1-2 TRBV12-5 TGTGCTAGTGGTTTGGTACAGGCCTATGGCTACACCTTC CASGLVQAYGYTF
. . TRBJ2-7 TRBV7-6 TGTGCCAGCAGTCAGACTAGTGCGGGCGAGCAGTACTTC CASSQTSAGEQYF
. . TRBJ1-5 TRBV6-1 TGTGCCAGCAGTGAAAATACAGGATATAGCAATCAGCCCCAGCATTTT CASSENTGYSNQPQHF
. once TRBJ1-2 TRBV6-1 TGTGCCAGCAGGGCAGGCCCATATGGCTACACCTTC CASRAGPYGYTF
. . TRBJ1-2 TRBV30 TGTGCCTGGAGTTCCCCGTGGAGCCACGATGATGGCTACACCTTC CAWSSPWSHDDGYTF
TRBD1 once TRBJ1-1 TRBV9 TGTGCCAGCAGCCCCGAAGACAGGGCTGGGGAAGCTTTCTTT CASSPEDRAGEAFF
. . TRBJ1-2 TRBV4-3 TGCGCCAGCAGCCAAGTTTATCACAGGGTGGGTGGCTACACCTTC CASSQVYHRVGGYTF
. few TRBJ2-7 TRBV6-5 TGTGCCAGCAGTTACTCGGACAGTAGCCTTTACGAGCAGTACTTC CASSYSDSSLYEQYF